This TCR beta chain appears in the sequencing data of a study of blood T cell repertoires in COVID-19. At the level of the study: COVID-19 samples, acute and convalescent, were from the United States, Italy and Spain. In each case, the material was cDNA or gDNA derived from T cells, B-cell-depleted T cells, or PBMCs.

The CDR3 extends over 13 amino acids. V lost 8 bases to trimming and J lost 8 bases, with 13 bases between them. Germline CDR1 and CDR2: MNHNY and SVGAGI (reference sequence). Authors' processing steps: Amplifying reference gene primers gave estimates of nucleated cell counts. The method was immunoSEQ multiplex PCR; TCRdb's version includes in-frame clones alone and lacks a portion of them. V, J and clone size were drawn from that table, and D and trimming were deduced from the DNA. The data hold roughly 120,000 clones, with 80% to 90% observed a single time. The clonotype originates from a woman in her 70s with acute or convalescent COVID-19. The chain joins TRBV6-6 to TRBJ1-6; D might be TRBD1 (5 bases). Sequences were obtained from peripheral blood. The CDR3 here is CASLRAQDSPLHF. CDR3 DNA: TGTGCCAGCCTCAGGGCGCAGGATTCACCCCTCCACTTT.